This TCR beta chain was identified in a study of T cell responses to AZD1222 COVID-19 vaccine (dated by TCRdb to the early 2020s). A note on the overall study: TCR sequencing covered roughly 230 trial participants: 200 to 210 given two doses of AZD1222 and 26 given two doses of MenACWY control vaccine. Trial participants were enrolled by age into 18-55, 56-69 and 70-plus year subgroups, with approximately 150, 30 and 60 TCR-sequenced participants respectively.

The investigation overall reported the following: Reportedly, almost half of the unique spike-specific TCRs recognized epitopes lying outside the regions that are mutated in the B.1.351 and B.1.1.7 variants. Participants were mostly white British and included more females than males, and it was suggested by the authors that clonal diversity may have been underestimated. Conclusions about previously exposed vaccinees are limited because only five to seven AZD1222 recipients were SARS-CoV-2 seropositive at baseline. After two AZD1222 doses, both the breadth and the depth of spike-specific TCRs were significantly higher than at day 0 and than in MenACWY recipients. In the small 56-69-year group, the increase in depth fell short of significance, most likely because of low power. CD4 TCRs associated with the vaccine covered the entire spike protein, and the dominant responses were in regions 160-218 and 743-854. No day 14 peak-response samples were available, so repertoires were characterized only after the peak T cell response.

About this clone itself: No cognate antigen has been identified for it. Nothing much larger sits one base from this clone, and base qualities are not available.

The CDR3 covers 14 residues, taking in both the cysteine and the phenylalanine. Kept here is only the CDR3 DNA, which spans 42 bases and is read in frame from base 1. CDR1 and CDR2 were assigned from the germline V gene as ENHRY and SYGVKD. The junction carries 6 bases between V and J, which are trimmed by 0 bases and 1 base respectively. The CDR3 regions of human TCRbeta chains were subjected to immunosequencing. The paper's data handling went like this. Repertoire TCRs were matched against a reference library of SARS-CoV-2-specific TCRs generated with the MIRA antigen-specificity platform. Breadth was defined as the fraction of unique TCRs that were SARS-CoV-2-associated, and depth was defined as the fraction of total T cells that were SARS-CoV-2-associated. Each spike-specific TCR was assigned to its reactive spike region and to a CD4 or CD8 class using the MIRA data. Log10-transformed breadth and depth values were compared by one-way ANOVA with Sidak's multiple comparisons tests. Sourced from immuneACCESS, this table was stored by TCRdb with only in-frame sequences that have V and J called. A share of the clones is absent; for the studies checked, an unresolved V gene accounts for under half, and the remainder has no known explanation. V, J and clone size were drawn from that table, and D and trimming were deduced from the DNA. The sample table shows 190,000 or so clones, and more than 75% are seen once. The ten most abundant clones make up roughly 26% of the sample.

The intended sense of this specimen's time point label: about 28 days (+/-7) after the second vaccine dose. AZD1222 recipients given second doses at about 4 weeks or at about 12 weeks were pooled, since spike-specific TCR depth and breadth were not found to differ between the two schedules. Samples from vaccinated people were obtained from the UK trials COV001 and COV002, which included a single-blind randomized controlled phase 2/3 trial of AZD1222 (ChAdOx1 nCoV-19) in healthy adults. For TCRbeta chain sequencing, PBMC samples from trial participants were taken at day 0 and at day 28 after the second dose.

Sequencing used peripheral blood, obtained 28 days after the second AZD1222 dose. This clonotype was sampled from an adult who received the AZD1222 COVID-19 vaccine. The chain couples TRBV10-3 to TRBJ2-5, with the D gene call left open. The DNA is TGTGCCATCAGTGAGTCGGGCTCCCAAGAGACCCAGTACTTC. The translation is CAISESGSQETQYF.